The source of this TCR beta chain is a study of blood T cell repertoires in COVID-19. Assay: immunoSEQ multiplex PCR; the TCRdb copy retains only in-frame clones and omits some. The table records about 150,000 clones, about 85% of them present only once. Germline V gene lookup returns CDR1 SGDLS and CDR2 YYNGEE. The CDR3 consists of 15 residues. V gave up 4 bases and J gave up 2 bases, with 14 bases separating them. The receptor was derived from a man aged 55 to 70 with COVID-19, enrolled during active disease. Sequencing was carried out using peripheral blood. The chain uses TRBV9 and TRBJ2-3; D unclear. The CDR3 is CASSSWATFTDTQYF. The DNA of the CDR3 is TGTGCCAGCAGCTCATGGGCTACCTTCACAGATACGCAGTATTTT.